This entry lists 7 T cell receptor beta chains sequenced from one sample in a study of regulatory T cells in long-lasting Graves disease. Investigators prepared the TCR beta libraries by applying iRepertoire HTBI primers and Arm-PCR of CDR3 regions. TCRdb used MiXCR to reprocess the multiplex PCR reads, holding one entry per CDR3 protein. This sample carries 380,000 or so distinct CDR3 sequences, about 17% of them seen once, and the ten largest clones take roughly a fifth. The time point is: newly diagnosed GD, antithyroid drugs for less than 3 months. RNA from PBMCs was the source of the TCR library. A further study also used this sample, focusing on T cells in Graves' hyperthyroidism and ophthalmopathy.

The sample here was peripheral blood mononuclear cells (PBMCs), taken at new diagnosis, from a patient treated with antithyroid drugs. These receptors all come from a woman younger than 30 with Graves disease.

At least ten counts were recorded for this clonotype. At one end, the junction sequence differs from germline, possibly due to a read error. V usage is TRBV4-1 and J usage is TRBJ1-5, with unresolved D. CDR3 size: 17 residues. Germline V lookup: CDR1 MGHRA, CDR2 YSYEKL. CDR3 DNA sequence: TGTGCCAGCAGCCAAGAAGCCCAAGTGAGGAGCAATCAGCCCCAGCATTTT. This codes for CASSQEAQVRSNQPQHF.

This clonotype was recorded at least ten times. The rearrangement links TRBV6-1 to TRBJ2-5, with no clear D. CDR3 length: 11 residues. From germline, CDR1 is MNHNS and CDR2 SASEGT. Trimming cost V 2 bases and J 2 bases, with 0 bases left between them. DNA for the CDR3: TGTGCCAGCAGTGAACAAGAGACCCAGTACTTC. Translation: CASSEQETQYF.

This clonotype came up many times. This chain links TRBV2 with TRBJ2-3; no reliable D call. Trimming shortened V by 6 bases and J by 2 bases, and 12 bases separated the two germline ends. CDR3 length equals 14 residues. Germline V gives CDR1 SNHLY, CDR2 FYNNEI. The CDR3 DNA sequence: TGTGCCAGCAGCCGACTGACATACACAGATACGCAGTATTTT. Its protein product is CASSRLTYTDTQYF.

This clonotype has at least ten counts. The chain has TRBV6-1 and TRBJ2-2, with 8 nucleotides matching TRBD1. The CDR3 runs 17 residues. From germline, CDR1 is MNHNS and CDR2 SASEGT. With V trimmed by 4 bases and J by 6 bases, 13 bases remained unmatched. This chain's CDR3 is CASSGLPGTGSSGELFF. The CDR3 DNA follows: TGTGCCAGCAGTGGTCTCCCAGGGACAGGTAGTTCCGGGGAGCTGTTTTTT.

In its sample, this clonotype was seen many times. The rearrangement uses TRBV5-1 and TRBJ2-3; 12 positions agree with TRBD1. V was pared by 3 bases and J by 0 bases, with 5 bases of the junction left unmatched. The length of the CDR3 is 17 residues. The V gene's germline CDR1 is SGHRS and CDR2 YFSETQ. The CDR3 sequence: CASSSGTGGASTDTQYF. Here the CDR3 DNA reads TGCGCCAGCAGCTCGGGGACAGGGGGCGCGAGCACAGATACGCAGTATTTT.

V and J are TRBV24-1 and TRBJ1-4; 8 bases are shared with TRBD1. Germline assignment: CDR1 KGHDR and CDR2 SFDVKD. The trim removed 3 bases at V and 6 bases at J, leaving 5 bases unmatched. This CDR3 is built from 15 residues. The CDR3 spells CATSDPQTGDEKLFF. The DNA for the CDR3 is TGTGCCACCAGTGATCCTCAGACAGGGGATGAAAAACTGTTTTTT.

This clonotype was observed many times. V usage is TRBV7-2 and J usage is TRBJ1-1; 7 bases map to TRBD1. Trimming took 5 bases from V and 0 from J; bases not matched to a gene: 6. Germline V lookup: CDR1 SGHTA, CDR2 FQGNSA. The CDR3 runs 15 residues. The chain's CDR3 is CASSHSRGMNTEAFF. The CDR3 coding sequence is TGTGCCAGCAGCCATTCCAGGGGGATGAACACTGAAGCTTTCTTT.